This record concerns one TCR beta chain sequence. Sequencing used immunoSEQ multiplex PCR; TCRdb keeps in-frame clones, though not all of them. The data show roughly 69,000 clones, 95% to 97% seen once. The entry originates in a study of technical replicates of blood from a few donors. The specimen was T cells isolated from PBMCs. The sequence was obtained from a human donor in good health.

The CDR3: CASSGPGGNQPQHF. In DNA form, the CDR3 reads TGTGCCAGCAGCGGCCCCGGGGGAAATCAGCCCCAGCATTTT. The gene calls are TRBV7-9 and TRBJ1-5, with D perhaps matching TRBD1 (5 bases). V was pared by 5 bases and J by 4 bases, with 12 bases between. This CDR3 is built from 14 residues. Germline assignment: CDR1 SEHNR and CDR2 FQNEAQ (reference sequence).